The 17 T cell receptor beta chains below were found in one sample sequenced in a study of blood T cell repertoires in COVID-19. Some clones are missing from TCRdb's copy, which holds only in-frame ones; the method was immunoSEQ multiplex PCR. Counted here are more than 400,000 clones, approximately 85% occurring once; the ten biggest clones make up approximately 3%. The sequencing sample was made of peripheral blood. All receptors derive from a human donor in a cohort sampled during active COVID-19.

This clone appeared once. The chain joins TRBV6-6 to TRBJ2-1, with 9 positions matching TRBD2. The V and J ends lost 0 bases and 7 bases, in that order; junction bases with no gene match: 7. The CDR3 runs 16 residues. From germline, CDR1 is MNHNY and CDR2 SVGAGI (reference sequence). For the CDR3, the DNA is TGTGCCAGCAGTTACTCGTCTAGCGGGAATCGGAATGAGCAGTTCTTC. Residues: CASSYSSSGNRNEQFF.

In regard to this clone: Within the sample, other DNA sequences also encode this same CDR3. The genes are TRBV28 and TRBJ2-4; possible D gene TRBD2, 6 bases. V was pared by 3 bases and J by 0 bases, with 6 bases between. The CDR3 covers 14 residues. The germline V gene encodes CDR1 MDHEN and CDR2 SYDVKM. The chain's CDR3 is CASSFGGAKNIQYF. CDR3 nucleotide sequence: TGTGCCAGCAGTTTCGGGGGAGCCAAAAACATTCAGTACTTC.

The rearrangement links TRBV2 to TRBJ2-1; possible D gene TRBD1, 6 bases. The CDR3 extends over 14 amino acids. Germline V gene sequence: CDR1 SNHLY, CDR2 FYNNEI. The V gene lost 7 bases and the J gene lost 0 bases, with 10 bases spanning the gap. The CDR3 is CASTGTISYNEQFF. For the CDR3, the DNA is TGTGCCAGCACAGGGACAATCTCCTACAATGAGCAGTTCTTC.

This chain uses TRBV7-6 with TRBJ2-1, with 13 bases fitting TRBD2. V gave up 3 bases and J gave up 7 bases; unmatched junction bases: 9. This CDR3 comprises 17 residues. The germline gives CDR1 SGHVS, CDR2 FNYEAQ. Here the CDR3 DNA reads TGTGCCAGCAGCTTTAAATCCGGGACTAGCGGGACTAATGAGCAGTTCTTC. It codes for CASSFKSGTSGTNEQFF.

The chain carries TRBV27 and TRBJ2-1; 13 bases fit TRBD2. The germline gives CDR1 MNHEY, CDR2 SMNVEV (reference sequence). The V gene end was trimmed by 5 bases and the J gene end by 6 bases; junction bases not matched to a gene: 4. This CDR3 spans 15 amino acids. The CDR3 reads CASSRTSGRSNEQFF. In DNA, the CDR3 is TGTGCCAGCAGTCGGACTAGCGGGAGATCCAATGAGCAGTTCTTC.

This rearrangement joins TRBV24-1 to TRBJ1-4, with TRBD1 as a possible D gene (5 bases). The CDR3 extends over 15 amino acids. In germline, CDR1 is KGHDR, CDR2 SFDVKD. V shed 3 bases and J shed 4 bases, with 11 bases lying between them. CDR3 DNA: TGTGCCACCAGTGATCCAGGGAGGGGTAATGAAAAACTGTTTTTT. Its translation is CATSDPGRGNEKLFF.

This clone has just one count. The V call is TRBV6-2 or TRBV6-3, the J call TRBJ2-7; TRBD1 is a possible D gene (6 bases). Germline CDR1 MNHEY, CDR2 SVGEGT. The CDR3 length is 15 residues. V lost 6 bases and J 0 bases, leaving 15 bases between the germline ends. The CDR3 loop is CASSQGREYSYEQYF. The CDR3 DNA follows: TGTGCCAGCAGCCAGGGGCGAGAATACTCCTACGAGCAGTACTTC.

For the CDR3, the DNA is TGTGCCACCAGTGAATCCTGGACAGTGTCGGGGACCGATGAGCAGTTCTTC. Residues: CATSESWTVSGTDEQFF. This chain connects TRBV24-1 to TRBJ2-1; D possibly corresponds to TRBD1 (6 bases). Germline CDR1 is KGHDR and CDR2 is SFDVKD. This CDR3 region has 17 residues. V was shortened by 4 bases and J by 8 bases, with 23 bases between the two germline ends.

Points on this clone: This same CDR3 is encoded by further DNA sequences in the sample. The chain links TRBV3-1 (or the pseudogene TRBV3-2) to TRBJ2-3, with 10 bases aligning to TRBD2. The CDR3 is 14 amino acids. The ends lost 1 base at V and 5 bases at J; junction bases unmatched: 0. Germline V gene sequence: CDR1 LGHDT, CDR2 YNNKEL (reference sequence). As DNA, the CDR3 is TGTGCCAGCAGCCAAGGGACTAGCGGAGATACGCAGTATTTT. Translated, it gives CASSQGTSGDTQYF.

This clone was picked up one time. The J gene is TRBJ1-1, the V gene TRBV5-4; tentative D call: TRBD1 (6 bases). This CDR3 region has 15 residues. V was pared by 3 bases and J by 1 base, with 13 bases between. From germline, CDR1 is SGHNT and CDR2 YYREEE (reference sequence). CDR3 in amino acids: CASSSGGRGNTEAFF. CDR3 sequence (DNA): TGTGCCAGCAGCTCGGGGGGCAGAGGGAACACTGAAGCTTTCTTT.

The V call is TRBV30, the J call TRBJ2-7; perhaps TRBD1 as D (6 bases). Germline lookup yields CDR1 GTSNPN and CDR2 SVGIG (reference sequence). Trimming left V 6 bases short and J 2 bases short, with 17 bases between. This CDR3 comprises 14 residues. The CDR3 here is CACRGTPKTYEQYF. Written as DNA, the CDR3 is TGTGCCTGTAGGGGGACACCAAAAACCTACGAGCAGTACTTC.

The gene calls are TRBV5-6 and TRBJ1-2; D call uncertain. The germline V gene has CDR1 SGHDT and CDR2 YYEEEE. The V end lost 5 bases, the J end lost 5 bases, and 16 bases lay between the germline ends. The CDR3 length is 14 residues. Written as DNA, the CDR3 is TGTGCCAGCAGAGCCGCGGGCGGGAGTTATGGCTACACCTTC. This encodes CASRAAGGSYGYTF. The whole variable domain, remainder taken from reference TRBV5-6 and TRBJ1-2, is DAGVTQSPTHLIKTRGQQVTLRCSPKSGHDTVSWYQQALGQGPQFIFQYYEEEERQRGNFPDRFSGHQFPNYSSELNVNALLLGDSALYLCASRAAGGSYGYTFGSGTRLTVV.

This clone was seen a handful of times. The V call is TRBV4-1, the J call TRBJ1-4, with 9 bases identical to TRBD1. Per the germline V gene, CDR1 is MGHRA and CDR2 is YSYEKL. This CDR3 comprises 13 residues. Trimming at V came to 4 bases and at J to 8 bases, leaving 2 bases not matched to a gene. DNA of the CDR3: TGCGCCAGCAGCCGCGACAGGGGGGAAAAACTGTTTTTT. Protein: CASSRDRGEKLFF.

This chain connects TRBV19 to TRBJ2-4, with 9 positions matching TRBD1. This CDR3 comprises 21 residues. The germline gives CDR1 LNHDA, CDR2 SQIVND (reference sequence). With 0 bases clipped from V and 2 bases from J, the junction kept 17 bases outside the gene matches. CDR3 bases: TGTGCCAGTAGTATAGAACTTCCAGGACAGGGGTCTGACGGGTCCAAAAACATTCAGTACTTC. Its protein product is CASSIELPGQGSDGSKNIQYF.

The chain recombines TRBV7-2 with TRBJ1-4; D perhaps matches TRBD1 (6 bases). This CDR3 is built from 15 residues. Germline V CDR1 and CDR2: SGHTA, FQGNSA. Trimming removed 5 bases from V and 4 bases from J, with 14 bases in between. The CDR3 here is CASSRRAGDNEKLFF. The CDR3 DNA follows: TGTGCCAGCAGCCGTCGCGCAGGGGATAATGAAAAACTGTTTTTT.

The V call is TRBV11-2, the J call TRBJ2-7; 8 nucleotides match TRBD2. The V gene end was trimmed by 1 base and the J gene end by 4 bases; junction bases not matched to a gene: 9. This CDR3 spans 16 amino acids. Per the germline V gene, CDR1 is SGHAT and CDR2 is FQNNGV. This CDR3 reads CASSLAPPAGGYEQYF. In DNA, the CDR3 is TGTGCCAGCAGCTTAGCCCCGCCGGCGGGAGGTTACGAGCAGTACTTC.

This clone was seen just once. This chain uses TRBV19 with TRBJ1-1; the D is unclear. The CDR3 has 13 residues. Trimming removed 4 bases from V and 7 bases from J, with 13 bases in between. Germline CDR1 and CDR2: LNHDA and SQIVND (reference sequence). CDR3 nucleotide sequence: TGTGCCAGTAGTAAACAGTATGCCCTTGAAGCTTTCTTT. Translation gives CASSKQYALEAFF.